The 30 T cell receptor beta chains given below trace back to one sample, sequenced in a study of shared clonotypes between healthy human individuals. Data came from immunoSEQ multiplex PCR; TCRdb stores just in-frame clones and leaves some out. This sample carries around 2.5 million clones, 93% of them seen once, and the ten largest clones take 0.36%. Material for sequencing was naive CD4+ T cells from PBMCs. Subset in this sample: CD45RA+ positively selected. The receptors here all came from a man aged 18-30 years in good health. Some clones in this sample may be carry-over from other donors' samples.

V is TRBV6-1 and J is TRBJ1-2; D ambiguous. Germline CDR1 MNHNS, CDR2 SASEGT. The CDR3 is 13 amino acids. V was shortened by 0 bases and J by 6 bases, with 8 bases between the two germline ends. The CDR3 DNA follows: TGTGCCAGCAGTGAAGCGAGTCGAAATGGCTACACCTTC. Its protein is CASSEASRNGYTF.

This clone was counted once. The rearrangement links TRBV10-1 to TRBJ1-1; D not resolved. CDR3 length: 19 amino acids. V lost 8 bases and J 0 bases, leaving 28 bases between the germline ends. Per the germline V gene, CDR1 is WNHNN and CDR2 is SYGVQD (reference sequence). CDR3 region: CASGLCRALVCRMNTEAFF. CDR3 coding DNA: TGCGCCAGCGGTCTTTGTCGAGCCTTGGTATGTAGGATGAACACTGAAGCTTTCTTT.

Here the CDR3 reads CASSLSASQANYGYTF. CDR3 coding DNA: TGCGCCAGCAGCTTGAGCGCCTCCCAAGCTAACTATGGCTACACCTTC. J is TRBJ1-2 and V is TRBV5-1; D gene ambiguous. The germline V and J ends were trimmed by 1 base and 0 bases, with 13 bases remaining between them. There are 16 residues in the CDR3. From germline, CDR1 is SGHRS and CDR2 YFSETQ. Combining the CDR3 with reference TRBV5-1 and TRBJ1-2 gives the whole variable domain KAGVTQTPRYLIKTRGQQVTLSCSPISGHRSVSWYQQTPGQGLQFLFEYFSETQRNKGNFPGRFSGRQFSNSRSEMNVSTLELGDSALYLCASSLSASQANYGYTFGSGTRLTVV.

This CDR3 reads CASSLTGEVYEQYF. For the CDR3, the DNA is TGTGCCAGCAGCTTAACAGGGGAAGTCTACGAGCAGTACTTC. This sequence joins TRBV7-2 and TRBJ2-7; 7 bases are shared with TRBD1. J was trimmed by 3 bases and V by 2 bases; bases with no gene match: 4. The V gene's germline CDR1 is SGHTA and CDR2 FQGNSA. CDR3 length: 14 amino acids. Drawing the rest from reference TRBV7-2 and TRBJ2-7, the complete variable domain is GAGVSQSPSNKVTEKGKDVELRCDPISGHTALYWYRQSLGQGLEFLIYFQGNSAPDKSGLPSDRFSAERTGGSVSTLTIQRTQQEDSAVYLCASSLTGEVYEQYFGPGTRLTVT.

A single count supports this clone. The CDR3 reads CASSFAGSDHTQYF. In DNA form, the CDR3 reads TGTGCCAGCAGCTTCGCTGGGAGCGATCATACGCAGTATTTT. The chain carries TRBV11-3 and TRBJ2-3; tentatively, D is TRBD2 (5 bases). Germline V gives CDR1 SGHNT, CDR2 YENEEA. CDR3 length equals 14 residues. V was pared by 3 bases and J by 7 bases, with 14 bases between.

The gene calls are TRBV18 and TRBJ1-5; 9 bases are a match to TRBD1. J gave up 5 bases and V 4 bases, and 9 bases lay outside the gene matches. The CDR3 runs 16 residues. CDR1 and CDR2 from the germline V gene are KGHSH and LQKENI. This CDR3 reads CASSQAGTGNYQPQHF. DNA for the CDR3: TGTGCCAGCTCACAAGCCGGGACAGGGAACTATCAGCCCCAGCATTTT.

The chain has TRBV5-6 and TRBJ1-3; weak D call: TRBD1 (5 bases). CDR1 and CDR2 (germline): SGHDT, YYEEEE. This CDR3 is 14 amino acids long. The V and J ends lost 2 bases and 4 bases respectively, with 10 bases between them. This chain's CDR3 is CASSLGANGNTIYF. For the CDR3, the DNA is TGTGCCAGCAGCTTAGGGGCGAACGGAAACACCATATATTTT.

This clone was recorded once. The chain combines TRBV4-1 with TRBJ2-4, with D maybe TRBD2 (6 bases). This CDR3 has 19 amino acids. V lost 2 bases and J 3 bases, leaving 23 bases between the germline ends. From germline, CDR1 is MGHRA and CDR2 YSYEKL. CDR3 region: CASSQLPTSADVGKNIQYF. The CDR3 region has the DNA TGCGCCAGCAGCCAACTCCCGACTAGTGCCGATGTGGGCAAAAACATTCAGTACTTC.

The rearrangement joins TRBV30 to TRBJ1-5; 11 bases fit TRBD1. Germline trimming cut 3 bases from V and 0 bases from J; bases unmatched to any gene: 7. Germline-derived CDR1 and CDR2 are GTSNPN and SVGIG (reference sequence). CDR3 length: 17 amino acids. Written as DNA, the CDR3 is TGTGCCTGGAGGAGGACAGGGGGCTCCTATAGCAATCAGCCCCAGCATTTT. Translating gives CAWRRTGGSYSNQPQHF.

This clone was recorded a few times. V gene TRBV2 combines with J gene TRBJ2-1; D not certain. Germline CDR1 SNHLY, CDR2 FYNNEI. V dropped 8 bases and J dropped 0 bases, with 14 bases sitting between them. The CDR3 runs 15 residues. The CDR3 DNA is TGTGCCAGCTCATCCCTCCAAAGCTCCTACAATGAGCAGTTCTTC. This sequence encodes CASSSLQSSYNEQFF. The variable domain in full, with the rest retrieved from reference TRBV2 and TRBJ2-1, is EPEVTQTPSHQVTQMGQEVILRCVPISNHLYFYWYRQILGQKVEFLVSFYNNEISEKSEIFDDQFSVERPDGSNFTLKIRSTKLEDSAMYFCASSSLQSSYNEQFFGPGTRLTVL.

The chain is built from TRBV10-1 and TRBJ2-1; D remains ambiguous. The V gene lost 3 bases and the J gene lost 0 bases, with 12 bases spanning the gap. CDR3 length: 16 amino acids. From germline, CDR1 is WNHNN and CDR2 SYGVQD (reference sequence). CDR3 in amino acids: CASSDPTRSSYNEQFF. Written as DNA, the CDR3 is TGCGCCAGCAGTGACCCGACCCGAAGCTCCTACAATGAGCAGTTCTTC.

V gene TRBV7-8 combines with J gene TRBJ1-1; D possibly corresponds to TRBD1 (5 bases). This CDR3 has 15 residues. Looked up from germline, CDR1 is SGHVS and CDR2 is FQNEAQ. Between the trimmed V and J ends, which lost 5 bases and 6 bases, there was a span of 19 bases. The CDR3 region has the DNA TGTGCCAGCAGCCCAATGGGGCAGGGTCTACCTGAAGCTTTCTTT. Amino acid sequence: CASSPMGQGLPEAFF.

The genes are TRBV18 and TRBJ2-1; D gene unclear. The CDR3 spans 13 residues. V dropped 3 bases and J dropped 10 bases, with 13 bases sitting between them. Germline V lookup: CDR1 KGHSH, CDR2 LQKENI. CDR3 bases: TGTGCCAGCTCACCGGATAAGACGAGCGAGCAGTTCTTC. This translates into CASSPDKTSEQFF. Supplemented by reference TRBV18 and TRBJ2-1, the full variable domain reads NAGVMQNPRHLVRRRGQEARLRCSPMKGHSHVYWYRQLPEEGLKFMVYLQKENIIDESGMPKERFSAEFPKEGPSILRIQQVVRGDSAAYFCASSPDKTSEQFFGPGTRLTVL.

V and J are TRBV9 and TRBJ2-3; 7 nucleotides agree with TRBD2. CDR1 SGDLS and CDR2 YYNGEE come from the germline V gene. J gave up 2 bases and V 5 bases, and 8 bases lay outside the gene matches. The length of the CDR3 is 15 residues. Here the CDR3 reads CASSRLRLATDTQYF. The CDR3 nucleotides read TGTGCCAGCAGTAGGCTCAGACTAGCCACAGATACGCAGTATTTT.

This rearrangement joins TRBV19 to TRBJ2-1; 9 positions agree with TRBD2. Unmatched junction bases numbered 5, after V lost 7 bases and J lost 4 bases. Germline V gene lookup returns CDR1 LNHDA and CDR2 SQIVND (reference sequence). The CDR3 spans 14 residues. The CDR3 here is CASTWREGYNEQFF. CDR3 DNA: TGTGCCAGTACGTGGCGGGAGGGTTACAATGAGCAGTTCTTC.

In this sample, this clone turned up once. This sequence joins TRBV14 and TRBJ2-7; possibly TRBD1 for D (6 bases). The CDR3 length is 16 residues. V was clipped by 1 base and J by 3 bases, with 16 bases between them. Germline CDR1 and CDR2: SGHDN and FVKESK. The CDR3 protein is CASSQARPGEVYEQYF. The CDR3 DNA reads TGTGCCAGCAGCCAAGCTCGTCCAGGGGAAGTCTACGAGCAGTACTTC.

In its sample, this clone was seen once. In nucleotides, the CDR3 is TGTGCCAGCAGGATCAGCTCCTACAATGAGCAGTTCTTC. This encodes CASRISSYNEQFF. The gene calls are TRBV6-5 and TRBJ2-1, with D unclear. V was shortened by 6 bases and J by 0 bases, with 6 bases between the two germline ends. CDR1 MNHEY and CDR2 SVGAGI come from the germline V gene. The CDR3 runs to 13 residues.

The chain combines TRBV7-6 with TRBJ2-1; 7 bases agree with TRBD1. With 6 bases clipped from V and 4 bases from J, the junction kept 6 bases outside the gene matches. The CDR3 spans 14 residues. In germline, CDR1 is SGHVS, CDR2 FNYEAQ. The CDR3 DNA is TGTGCCAGCAGACGGGACAGCGAATACAATGAGCAGTTCTTC. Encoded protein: CASRRDSEYNEQFF.

The CDR3 DNA is TGTGCCAGCAGCTTAGAGGTCGTGGGGGGGTATAGCACAGATACGCAGTATTTT. Its translation is CASSLEVVGGYSTDTQYF. This chain uses TRBV7-2 with TRBJ2-3; 7 nucleotides align to TRBD2. Germline CDR1 reads SGHTA; CDR2 reads FQGNSA. Trimming took 1 base from V and 0 from J; bases not matched to a gene: 10. CDR3 size: 18 residues.

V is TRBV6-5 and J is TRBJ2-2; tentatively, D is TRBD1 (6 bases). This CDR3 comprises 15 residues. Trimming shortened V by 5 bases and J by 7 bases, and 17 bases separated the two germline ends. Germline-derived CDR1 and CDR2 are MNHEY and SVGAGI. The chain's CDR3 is CASSVQQGIYGELFF. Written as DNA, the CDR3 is TGTGCCAGCAGTGTCCAACAGGGAATTTACGGGGAGCTGTTTTTT.

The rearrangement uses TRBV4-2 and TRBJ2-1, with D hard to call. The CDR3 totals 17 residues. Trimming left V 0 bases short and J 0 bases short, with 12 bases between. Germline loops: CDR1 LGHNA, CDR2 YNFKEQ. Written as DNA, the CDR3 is TGTGCCAGCAGCCAAGAACCGAGCGTCAGCTCCTACAATGAGCAGTTCTTC. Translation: CASSQEPSVSSYNEQFF.

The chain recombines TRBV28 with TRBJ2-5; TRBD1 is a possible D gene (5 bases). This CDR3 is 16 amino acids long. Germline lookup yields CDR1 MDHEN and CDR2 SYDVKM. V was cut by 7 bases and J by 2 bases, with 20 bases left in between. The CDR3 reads CASKKTANHAQETQYF. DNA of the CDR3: TGTGCCAGCAAAAAGACAGCCAACCACGCACAAGAGACCCAGTACTTC.

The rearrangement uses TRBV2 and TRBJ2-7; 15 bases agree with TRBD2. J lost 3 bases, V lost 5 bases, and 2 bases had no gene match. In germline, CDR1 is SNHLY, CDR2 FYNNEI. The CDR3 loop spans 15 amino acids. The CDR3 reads CASSWGLAGGYEQYF. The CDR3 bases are TGTGCCAGCAGTTGGGGACTAGCGGGAGGCTACGAGCAGTACTTC.

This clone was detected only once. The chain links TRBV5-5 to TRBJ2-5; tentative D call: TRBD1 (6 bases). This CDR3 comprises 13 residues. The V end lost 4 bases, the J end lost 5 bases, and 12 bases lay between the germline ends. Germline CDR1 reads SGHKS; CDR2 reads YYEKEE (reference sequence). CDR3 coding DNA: TGTGCCAGCAGCCCGATGAGGGGGGAGACCCAGTACTTC. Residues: CASSPMRGETQYF.

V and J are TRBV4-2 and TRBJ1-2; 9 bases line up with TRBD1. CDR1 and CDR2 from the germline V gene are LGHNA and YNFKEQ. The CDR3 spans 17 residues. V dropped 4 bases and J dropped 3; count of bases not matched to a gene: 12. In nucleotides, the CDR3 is TGTGCCAGCAGCCCCGGAAGCTCGGGACAGGGCGACTATGGCTACACCTTC. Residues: CASSPGSSGQGDYGYTF.

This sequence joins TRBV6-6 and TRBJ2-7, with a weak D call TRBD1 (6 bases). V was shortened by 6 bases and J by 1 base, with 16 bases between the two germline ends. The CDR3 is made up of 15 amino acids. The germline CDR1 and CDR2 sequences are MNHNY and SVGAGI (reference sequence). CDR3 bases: TGTGCCAGCAGCCCCAAAGACAGGAGTTCCTACGAGCAGTACTTC. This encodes CASSPKDRSSYEQYF.

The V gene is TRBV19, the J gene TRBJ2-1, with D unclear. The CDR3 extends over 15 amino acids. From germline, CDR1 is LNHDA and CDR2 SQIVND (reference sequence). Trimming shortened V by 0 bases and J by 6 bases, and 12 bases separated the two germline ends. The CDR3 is CASSIDDRRSNEQFF. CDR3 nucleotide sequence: TGTGCCAGTAGTATAGATGATCGAAGGAGCAATGAGCAGTTCTTC.

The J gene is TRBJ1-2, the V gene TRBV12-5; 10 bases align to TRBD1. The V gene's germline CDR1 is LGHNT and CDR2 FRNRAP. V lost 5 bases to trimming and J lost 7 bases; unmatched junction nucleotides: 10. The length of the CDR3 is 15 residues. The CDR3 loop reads CASGDPLRDRGGYTF. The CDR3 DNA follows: TGTGCTAGTGGTGACCCCCTCCGGGACAGGGGTGGCTACACCTTC.

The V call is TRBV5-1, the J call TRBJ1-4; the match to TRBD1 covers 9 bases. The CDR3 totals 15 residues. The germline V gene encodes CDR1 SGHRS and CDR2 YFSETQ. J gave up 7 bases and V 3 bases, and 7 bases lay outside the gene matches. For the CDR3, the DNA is TGCGCCAGCAGCTACACAGGGGGCAAAGGTGAAAAACTGTTTTTT. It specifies CASSYTGGKGEKLFF.

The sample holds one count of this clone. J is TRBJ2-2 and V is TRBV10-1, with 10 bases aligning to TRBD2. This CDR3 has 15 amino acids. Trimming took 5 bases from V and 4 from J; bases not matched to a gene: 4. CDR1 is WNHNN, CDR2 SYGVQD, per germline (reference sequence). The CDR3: CASSRLAGPTGELFF. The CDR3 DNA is TGCGCCAGCAGTAGACTAGCGGGCCCCACCGGGGAGCTGTTTTTT.